This T cell receptor (beta chain) is drawn from a study of CD8 T cells in Susac syndrome. The authors sequenced TCR beta from blood CD8+ and CD4+ T cells. The CD8+ and CD4+ T cells were negatively isolated, with the TEMRA cells enriched by FACS. RNA amounts of about 0.45 to 1 ug underwent reverse transcription with random hexamers. Amplification of TCR beta CDR3 by immunoSEQ multiplex PCR spanned 54 Vbeta and 13 Jbeta. One entry per CDR3 protein results from TCRdb running MiXCR on the immunoSEQ multiplex PCR reads. The sample includes over 130,000 distinct CDR3 sequences, roughly 95% of them seen just once. This CDR3 is 14 amino acids long. The ends were cut back, 6 bases at V and 4 bases at J, with 16 bases in the middle. CDR1 is SQVTM, CDR2 ANQGSEA, per germline.

The chain couples TRBV29-1 to TRBJ1-5, with D perhaps TRBD1 (5 bases). The source material was CD4+ T cells from PBMCs. The clonotype originates from a human donor with multiple sclerosis. CDR3 in DNA: TGCAGCGTGGCAGGCAGGGAGGGGAATCAGCCCCAGCATTTT. Amino acid sequence: CSVAGREGNQPQHF.